This T cell receptor beta chain was retrieved from a study of graft-versus-host responses after intestinal transplantation. Overall study: The transplants performed in recipients were multivisceral, liver-intestinal, or isolated intestinal. The whole recipient group had anti-thymocyte globulin induction followed by tacrolimus and steroids for 2 to 3 years. Study-wide points: Allograft graft-versus-host to host-versus-graft clonal ratios ran high in patients with graft-donor T cell macrochimerism. Recipient marrow harbored GvH clones, some of which surfaced first in ileum or blood.

Germline loops: CDR1 PRHDT, CDR2 FYEKMQ (reference sequence). The CDR3 length is 12 residues. V was trimmed by 0 bases and J by 7 bases, leaving 6 bases between them. On this clone: What it binds is not known.

Sequencing was performed with immunoSEQ multiplex PCR; in TCRdb, only in-frame clones are kept and a portion is missing. The table includes around 87,000 clones, 85% to 95% detected once. This sequence was found in a human donor who was the organ donor for an intestinal transplant. Sequences were derived from unstimulated CD8+ T cells sorted from spleen or lymph node cells, sampled before transplant. The chain has TRBV13 and TRBJ1-1; tentative D call: TRBD1 (5 bases). In DNA, the CDR3 is TGTGCCAGCAGCTTAGGGACAGATGAAGCTTTCTTT. Translating it yields CASSLGTDEAFF. The whole variable domain, filled in from reference TRBV13 and TRBJ1-1, reads AAGVIQSPRHLIKEKRETATLKCYPIPRHDTVYWYQQGPGQDPQFLISFYEKMQSDKGSIPDRFSAQQFSDYHSELNMSSLELGDSALYFCASSLGTDEAFFGQGTRLTVV.